These 15 T cell receptor beta chains share one sample of origin, sequenced in a study of blood T cell repertoires in COVID-19. The protocol was immunoSEQ multiplex PCR, while the TCRdb copy is restricted to in-frame clones and leaves out a portion. The sample contains 270,000 or so clones, 85% to 90% of which appear only once. Sequenced material: peripheral blood. The receptor set was obtained from a woman between 25 and 40 years old with COVID-19, enrolled during active disease.

This clone came up a few times. The chain joins TRBV7-9 to TRBJ2-1; TRBD2 aligns across 12 bases. Trimming cost V 7 bases and J 5 bases; bases outside gene matches: 9. CDR1 and CDR2 (germline): SEHNR, FQNEAQ (reference sequence). CDR3 length equals 16 residues. DNA of the CDR3: TGTGCCAGCACAAGACTAGCGGGGGAACCTAACAATGAGCAGTTCTTC. It codes for CASTRLAGEPNNEQFF.

The chain carries TRBV19 and TRBJ1-6; 10 bases line up with TRBD1. The ends lost 5 bases at V and 9 bases at J; junction bases unmatched: 7. The CDR3 sequence is 15 residues long. Germline V gene sequence: CDR1 LNHDA, CDR2 SQIVND (reference sequence). The CDR3 region is CASSASTGGGSPLHF. In DNA form, the CDR3 reads TGTGCCAGTAGTGCCTCGACAGGGGGCGGTTCACCCCTCCACTTT.

The rearrangement uses TRBV5-4 and TRBJ2-4, with 10 bases identical to TRBD2. CDR1 and CDR2 (germline): SGHNT, YYREEE (reference sequence). The CDR3 sequence is 15 residues long. V lost 5 bases, J lost 2 bases, and 4 bases stayed unmatched. Here the CDR3 DNA reads TGTGCCAGCAGGGTAGCGGGGGGTTCCAAAAACATTCAGTACTTC. Its protein is CASRVAGGSKNIQYF.

This clone was seen only once. The chain couples TRBV24-1 to TRBJ2-4, with TRBD1 identical over 9 bases. The CDR3 has 20 residues. V was clipped by 4 bases and J by 0 bases; unmatched bases: 15. CDR1 and CDR2 (germline): KGHDR, SFDVKD. CDR3 sequence: CATSDTGTGTLYIAKNIQYF. The CDR3 coding sequence is TGTGCCACCAGTGACACCGGGACAGGGACCCTCTATATAGCCAAAAACATTCAGTACTTC.

The rearrangement links TRBV6-6 to TRBJ2-2, with a tentative D call TRBD1 (5 bases). CDR1 and CDR2 (germline): MNHNY, SVGAGI (reference sequence). The CDR3 covers 13 residues. V gave up 6 bases and J gave up 7 bases, with 12 bases separating them. As DNA, the CDR3 is TGTGCCAGCAGCCTATCCAGGGACGGGGAGCTGTTTTTT. Residues: CASSLSRDGELFF.

The chain joins TRBV29-1 to TRBJ2-1; 12 bases agree with TRBD2. The J segment lost 5 bases and the V segment lost 6 bases, leaving 8 bases of the junction unmatched. The CDR3 runs to 15 residues. Germline CDR1 SQVTM, CDR2 ANQGSEA. CDR3 nucleotide sequence: TGCAGCGTAGCGTTACTAGCGGGGGGAAACAATGAGCAGTTCTTC. Its translation: CSVALLAGGNNEQFF.

CDR3 DNA sequence: TGTGCCTGGGGGACCCAGGGAACTGAAGCTTTCTTT. Translated, it gives CAWGTQGTEAFF. This chain links TRBV30 with TRBJ1-1; D might be TRBD1 (5 bases). CDR1 GTSNPN and CDR2 SVGIG come from the germline V gene (reference sequence). The V and J ends lost 5 bases and 5 bases respectively, with 12 bases between them. The CDR3 has 12 residues.

The CDR3 spells CASSRQGDTGELFF. CDR3 DNA sequence: TGTGCCAGCAGTAGACAGGGGGACACCGGGGAGCTGTTTTTT. The chain recombines TRBV28 with TRBJ2-2; TRBD1 agrees at 9 bases. Trimming at V came to 5 bases and at J to 3 bases, leaving 1 base not matched to a gene. The CDR3 runs to 14 residues. Per germline, CDR1 MDHEN and CDR2 SYDVKM.

The chain carries TRBV7-9 and TRBJ1-4; TRBD1 matches at 9 bases. V was pared by 1 base and J by 5 bases, with 2 bases of the junction left unmatched. The CDR3 totals 15 residues. Germline V gene sequence: CDR1 SEHNR, CDR2 FQNEAQ (reference sequence). The CDR3 region has the DNA TGTGCCAGCAGCTTAGGGACAGGGGAGAATGAAAAACTGTTTTTT. This encodes CASSLGTGENEKLFF.

The chain recombines TRBV7-4 with TRBJ1-2; 7 nucleotides agree with TRBD1. Germline-derived CDR1 and CDR2 are SGHVT and SQSDAQ. The J segment lost 8 bases and the V segment lost 5 bases, leaving 11 bases of the junction unmatched. The CDR3 runs to 14 residues. CDR3 DNA sequence: TGTGCCAGCAGCCCCCGGGGGGGGACAGAGGGCTACACCTTC. This sequence encodes CASSPRGGTEGYTF.

The rearrangement links TRBV28 to TRBJ1-6, with 12 bases lining up with TRBD1. J was trimmed by 9 bases and V by 0 bases; bases with no gene match: 3. This CDR3 contains 16 residues. Germline V gene lookup returns CDR1 MDHEN and CDR2 SYDVKM. CDR3: CASSLWGQGAVSPLHF. The CDR3 region has the DNA TGTGCCAGCAGTTTATGGGGACAGGGGGCGGTTTCACCCCTCCACTTT.

The rearrangement links TRBV25-1 to TRBJ1-1, with TRBD1 as a possible D gene (5 bases). V lost 1 base to trimming and J lost 10 bases, with 10 bases between them. CDR1 and CDR2 from the germline V gene are MGHDK and SYGVNS. The CDR3 sequence is 12 residues long. DNA of the CDR3: TGTGCCAGCAGTGAATTAGCAAGGGGAGCTTTCTTT. It is translated as CASSELARGAFF.

This clone was seen more than once but under ten times. The V call is TRBV5-6, the J call TRBJ1-1; D is perhaps TRBD1 (6 bases). The V and J ends lost 3 bases and 2 bases respectively, with 8 bases between them. The CDR3 is 13 residues long. Germline V gene data show CDR1 as SGHDT and CDR2 as YYEEEE. The CDR3 loop is CASSWTVNTEAFF. The DNA for the CDR3 is TGTGCCAGCAGCTGGACAGTCAACACTGAAGCTTTCTTT.

The chain links TRBV20-1 to TRBJ1-2, with D unresolved. The V gene lost 3 bases and the J gene lost 2 bases, with 7 bases spanning the gap. This CDR3 has 12 amino acids. The germline V gene encodes CDR1 DFQATT and CDR2 SNEGSKA (reference sequence). The CDR3 nucleotides are TGCAGTGCTAGTGGGGAGAACTATGGCTACACCTTC. It is translated as CSASGENYGYTF.

This chain uses TRBV3-1 (or the pseudogene TRBV3-2) with TRBJ2-2; D is perhaps TRBD2 (5 bases). The CDR3 covers 16 residues. Germline loops: CDR1 LGHDT, CDR2 YNNKEL (reference sequence). Trimming removed 1 base at V and 7 bases at J, with 16 bases between. For the CDR3, the DNA is TGTGCCAGCAGCCAAGTTCCTAGCTCTGGGTTCGGGGAGCTGTTTTTT. Translating it yields CASSQVPSSGFGELFF.